These 29 T cell receptor beta chains were all obtained from the same sample, sequenced in a study of blood T cell repertoires in COVID-19. The assay was immunoSEQ multiplex PCR, and TCRdb's table has in-frame clones only and misses some. The table shows some 460,000 clones, with approximately 90% occurring only once. The sample comprised peripheral blood. These receptors originate from a woman aged 25-40 years with acute or convalescent COVID-19.

This clone appeared once. The chain carries TRBV6-6 and TRBJ1-2, with D hard to call. Germline V gives CDR1 MNHNY, CDR2 SVGAGI (reference sequence). The CDR3 sequence is 16 residues long. Trimming pared 0 bases from V and 3 bases from J, leaving 14 bases between. For the CDR3, the DNA is TGTGCCAGCAGTTACTCGGGAGTGGGTAGGGACTATGGCTACACCTTC. This sequence encodes CASSYSGVGRDYGYTF.

The V and J genes are TRBV19 and TRBJ2-1; no clear D. Trimming removed 5 bases from V and 6 bases from J, with 11 bases in between. Germline V gene lookup returns CDR1 LNHDA and CDR2 SQIVND (reference sequence). The CDR3 extends over 13 amino acids. The CDR3 loop reads CASSPGGRNEQFF. DNA of the CDR3: TGTGCCAGTAGTCCCGGTGGTCGCAATGAGCAGTTCTTC.

This clone was counted between two and nine times. V gene TRBV5-4 combines with J gene TRBJ1-1, with 7 bases lining up with TRBD1. The CDR3 extends over 14 amino acids. The J segment lost 1 base and the V segment lost 1 base, leaving 1 base of the junction unmatched. Germline lookup yields CDR1 SGHNT and CDR2 YYREEE (reference sequence). The CDR3 loop is CASSLKGANTEAFF. The DNA of the CDR3 is TGTGCCAGCAGCTTGAAGGGGGCGAACACTGAAGCTTTCTTT. The whole variable domain, remainder taken from reference TRBV5-4 and TRBJ1-1, is ETGVTQSPTHLIKTRGQQVTLRCSSQSGHNTVSWYQQALGQGPQFIFQYYREEENGRGNFPPRFSGLQFPNYSSELNVNALELDDSALYLCASSLKGANTEAFFGQGTRLTVV.

This clone was seen more than once but under ten times. The chain recombines TRBV5-1 with TRBJ2-7; maybe TRBD1 (5 bases). This CDR3 is built from 15 residues. The V end was cut by 2 bases, the J end by 4 bases, with 16 bases between. Germline assignment: CDR1 SGHRS and CDR2 YFSETQ. CDR3 loop: CASSFDSLNGYEQYF. CDR3 coding DNA: TGCGCCAGCAGCTTCGACAGCCTCAACGGTTACGAGCAGTACTTC.

V and J are TRBV7-9 and TRBJ2-5; TRBD1 matches at 8 bases. Trimming at V came to 6 bases and at J to 5 bases, leaving 5 bases not matched to a gene. Germline V gives CDR1 SEHNR, CDR2 FQNEAQ (reference sequence). The CDR3 length is 13 residues. CDR3 DNA: TGTGCCAGCAGTCAGGGGGCGGGGGAGACCCAGTACTTC. This gives the protein CASSQGAGETQYF.

The J gene is TRBJ2-5, the V gene TRBV9; the match to TRBD2 covers 7 bases. The germline CDR1 and CDR2 sequences are SGDLS and YYNGEE. The CDR3 loop spans 13 amino acids. Germline trimming cut 7 bases from V and 3 bases from J; bases unmatched to any gene: 6. The CDR3 DNA is TGTGCCAGCCGCGCGGGAGCGAAAGAGACCCAGTACTTC. Protein product: CASRAGAKETQYF.

The V and J genes are TRBV7-3 and TRBJ2-7; TRBD1 is a possible D gene (6 bases). The ends were cut back, 5 bases at V and 7 bases at J, with 21 bases in the middle. The V gene's germline CDR1 is SGHTA and CDR2 FQGTGA. This CDR3 has 15 residues. CDR3 amino acids: CASSPRGPLGGEQYF. CDR3 DNA sequence: TGTGCCAGCAGCCCCAGGGGCCCCCTAGGGGGAGAGCAGTACTTC.

Here the CDR3 reads CASSLFSDEQFF. In nucleotides, the CDR3 is TGTGCCAGCAGTTTATTTAGCGATGAGCAGTTCTTC. The chain carries TRBV28 and TRBJ2-1; tentative D call: TRBD2 (5 bases). The V end was cut by 1 base, the J end by 8 bases, with 6 bases between. This CDR3 contains 12 residues. The germline V gene encodes CDR1 MDHEN and CDR2 SYDVKM.

The rearrangement uses TRBV12-5 and TRBJ1-3; 7 bases line up with TRBD1. The CDR3 covers 16 residues. From germline, CDR1 is LGHNT and CDR2 FRNRAP. The J segment lost 2 bases and the V segment lost 1 base, leaving 5 bases of the junction unmatched. CDR3 protein: CASGLAAGTAGNTIYF. The CDR3 nucleotides are TGTGCTAGTGGTTTGGCCGCGGGGACAGCTGGAAACACCATATATTTT.

CDR3 nucleotide sequence: TGTGCCAGCAGCGCGAACCCAACTGGACAGGCTTACGAGCAGTACTTC. Encoded protein: CASSANPTGQAYEQYF. V usage is TRBV9 and J usage is TRBJ2-7; the match to TRBD1 covers 7 bases. This CDR3 has 16 amino acids. Germline V lookup: CDR1 SGDLS, CDR2 YYNGEE. Trimming removed 3 bases from V and 4 bases from J; junction bases left unmatched: 13.

The chain is built from TRBV3-1 (or the pseudogene TRBV3-2) and TRBJ2-1; D uncertain. This CDR3 spans 15 amino acids. Germline CDR1 and CDR2: LGHDT and YNNKEL (reference sequence). Deletions cut 0 bases from V and 0 bases from J, with 6 bases between. The CDR3 coding sequence is TGTGCCAGCAGCCAAGACCCAGACTCCTACAATGAGCAGTTCTTC. Translating gives CASSQDPDSYNEQFF.

The CDR3 spells CASSFGTGGVNEQFF. As DNA, the CDR3 is TGTGCCAGCAGCTTCGGGACAGGGGGGGTCAATGAGCAGTTCTTC. V gene TRBV5-6 combines with J gene TRBJ2-1; 11 bases fit TRBD1. CDR1 is SGHDT and CDR2 is YYEEEE in the germline V gene. V lost 2 bases to trimming and J lost 6 bases; unmatched junction nucleotides: 4. The CDR3 covers 15 residues.

The genes are TRBV18 and TRBJ1-6, with D tentatively TRBD1 (5 bases). The length of the CDR3 is 15 residues. In germline, CDR1 is KGHSH, CDR2 LQKENI. The V end was cut by 4 bases, the J end by 8 bases, with 15 bases between. CDR3 amino acids: CASSRLTALDSPLHF. The DNA for the CDR3 is TGTGCCAGCTCACGACTGACAGCCCTTGATTCACCCCTCCACTTT. Full variable domain (outside the CDR3, taken from reference TRBV18 and TRBJ1-6): NAGVMQNPRHLVRRRGQEARLRCSPMKGHSHVYWYRQLPEEGLKFMVYLQKENIIDESGMPKERFSAEFPKEGPSILRIQQVVRGDSAAYFCASSRLTALDSPLHFGNGTRLTVT.

The chain recombines TRBV9 with TRBJ1-1; D is undetermined. The germline V and J ends were trimmed by 0 bases and 5 bases, with 14 bases remaining between them. The germline gives CDR1 SGDLS, CDR2 YYNGEE. The CDR3 loop spans 15 amino acids. The CDR3 DNA reads as TGTGCCAGCAGCGTAGCTGGGGAGTATGGGACTGAAGCTTTCTTT. It encodes CASSVAGEYGTEAFF.

The chain recombines TRBV30 with TRBJ1-4, with D tentatively TRBD1 (5 bases). The CDR3 spans 13 residues. Trimming stripped 1 base from V and 12 bases from J, with 15 bases between. Germline assignment: CDR1 GTSNPN and CDR2 SVGIG (reference sequence). CDR3 sequence: CAWSGGVGGELFF. The CDR3 DNA is TGTGCCTGGAGTGGAGGGGTTGGGGGGGAACTGTTTTTT.

This clone came up once. V and J are TRBV9 and TRBJ1-2; 7 bases fit TRBD1. This CDR3 spans 16 amino acids. The trim removed 3 bases at V and 1 base at J, leaving 9 bases unmatched. Germline loops: CDR1 SGDLS, CDR2 YYNGEE. The CDR3 region has the DNA TGTGCCAGCAGCGCCCAAACCGGGACAGTTAACTATGGCTACACCTTC. Protein sequence: CASSAQTGTVNYGYTF.

This chain joins TRBV11-2 and TRBJ2-3; 8 bases are a match to TRBD1. Per germline, CDR1 SGHAT and CDR2 FQNNGV. The length of the CDR3 is 17 residues. Trimming cost V 1 base and J 5 bases; bases outside gene matches: 11. CDR3 protein: CASSLGVVTGDLDTQYF. The DNA of the CDR3 is TGTGCCAGCAGCTTAGGCGTTGTGACAGGGGATTTAGATACGCAGTATTTT.

The chain combines TRBV21-1 with TRBJ2-2; whether TRBD2, the table's D call, matches the DNA was not checked. TRBV21-1 is a pseudogene segment. The length of the CDR3 is 12 residues. In DNA form, the CDR3 reads TGTGCCAGCAGCAAAGTTGAGGGGGAGCTGTTTTTT. It translates to CASSKVEGELFF.

The chain carries TRBV25-1 and TRBJ1-2; D might be TRBD1 (6 bases). Germline values: CDR1 MGHDK, CDR2 SYGVNS. V was clipped by 3 bases and J by 4 bases, with 21 bases between them. CDR3 size: 17 residues. CDR3 bases: TGTGCCAGCAGTGATAACCTTCCGGGACAAACTTTCTATGGCTACACCTTC. Protein product: CASSDNLPGQTFYGYTF.

The chain recombines TRBV5-6 with TRBJ1-6; weak D call: TRBD1 (6 bases). V dropped 2 bases and J dropped 9 bases, with 12 bases sitting between them. The germline V gene encodes CDR1 SGHDT and CDR2 YYEEEE. This CDR3 has 14 residues. The CDR3 bases are TGTGCCAGCAGCTTAGGGGACAACCTTTCACCCCTCCACTTT. Amino acid sequence: CASSLGDNLSPLHF. Looking up the rest from reference TRBV5-6 and TRBJ1-6 gives the full variable domain: DAGVTQSPTHLIKTRGQQVTLRCSPKSGHDTVSWYQQALGQGPQFIFQYYEEEERQRGNFPDRFSGHQFPNYSSELNVNALLLGDSALYLCASSLGDNLSPLHFGNGTRLTVT.

Regarding this clone: A much larger clonotype is one base distant, so this may be a read error. The chain couples TRBV12-3 or TRBV12-4 to TRBJ2-2; no reliable D call. The CDR3 spans 12 residues. V was trimmed by 5 bases and J by 3 bases, leaving 4 bases between them. CDR3 amino acids: CASSPYTGELFF. The CDR3 DNA follows: TGTGCCAGCAGTCCCTACACCGGGGAGCTGTTTTTT.

The chain links TRBV7-9 to TRBJ2-7; no clear D. This CDR3 is built from 12 residues. The germline V gene has CDR1 SEHNR and CDR2 FQNEAQ (reference sequence). The ends were cut back, 8 bases at V and 2 bases at J, with 10 bases in the middle. The CDR3 bases are TGTGCCAGCGCCGACCGGGCCTACGAGCAGTACTTC. Translation gives CASADRAYEQYF. Filled out from reference TRBV7-9 and TRBJ2-7, the complete variable domain reads DTGVSQNPRHKITKRGQNVTFRCDPISEHNRLYWYRQTLGQGPEFLTYFQNEAQLEKSRLLSDRFSAERPKGSFSTLEIQRTEQGDSAMYLCASADRAYEQYFGPGTRLTVT.

V gene TRBV9 combines with J gene TRBJ2-1; 9 bases match TRBD1. CDR1 is SGDLS, CDR2 YYNGEE, per germline. This CDR3 spans 15 amino acids. V shed 4 bases, J shed 2 bases, and the junction held 4 bases outside the gene matches. The CDR3 reads CASSPRDRAYNEQFF. The CDR3 DNA follows: TGTGCCAGCAGCCCCCGGGACAGGGCCTACAATGAGCAGTTCTTC. The full variable domain, its missing parts supplied by reference TRBV9 and TRBJ2-1, is DSGVTQTPKHLITATGQRVTLRCSPRSGDLSVYWYQQSLDQGLQFLIQYYNGEERAKGNILERFSAQQFPDLHSELNLSSLELGDSALYFCASSPRDRAYNEQFFGPGTRLTVL.

V gene TRBV4-1 combines with J gene TRBJ2-1, with D possibly matching TRBD2 (7 bases). CDR1 is MGHRA and CDR2 is YSYEKL in the germline V gene. The CDR3 is 13 amino acids. Trimming pared 7 bases from V and 7 bases from J, leaving 14 bases between. The CDR3 DNA reads as TGCGCCAGCACCCGGGGGGCGGGGAATGAGCAGTTCTTC. Its translation: CASTRGAGNEQFF.

The chain joins TRBV6-5 to TRBJ1-5; TRBD1 might be the D (6 bases). Germline CDR1 is MNHEY and CDR2 is SVGAGI. V dropped 9 bases and J dropped 7 bases, with 13 bases sitting between them. CDR3 length: 12 residues. The DNA of the CDR3 is TGTGCCAGTTCACAGGGTCGGCAGCCCCAGCATTTT. Protein product: CASSQGRQPQHF.

The CDR3 bases are TGTGCCAGCGGGGCTTCGACTAGCGGGGGGGCCGGAGCAGATACGCAGTATTTT. Translated: CASGASTSGGAGADTQYF. The V gene is TRBV2, the J gene TRBJ2-3, with 14 bases aligning to TRBD2. After removal of 8 bases from V and 4 bases from J, the junction contained 14 bases not matched to a gene. Germline loops: CDR1 SNHLY, CDR2 FYNNEI. CDR3 length: 18 residues.

V gene TRBV10-2 combines with J gene TRBJ2-7, with unresolved D. V dropped 1 base and J dropped 5 bases, with 12 bases sitting between them. The CDR3 consists of 14 residues. Germline CDR1 reads WSHSY; CDR2 reads SAAADI. The CDR3 DNA is TGCGCCAGCAGTGAGTTGATCCACAAAGACGAGCAGTACTTC. Protein: CASSELIHKDEQYF.

The chain combines TRBV6-4 with TRBJ2-2; possibly TRBD2 for D (5 bases). The CDR3 runs 14 residues. V shed 6 bases and J shed 0 bases, with 8 bases lying between them. Germline assignment: CDR1 MRHNA and CDR2 SNTAGT. The CDR3 reads CASREAPNTGELFF. The CDR3, as DNA: TGTGCCAGCAGGGAGGCCCCGAACACCGGGGAGCTGTTTTTT.

Details on this clone: The identical CDR3 is also encoded by other nucleotide sequences in the sample. This rearrangement joins TRBV28 to TRBJ2-7; 9 nucleotides agree with TRBD1. The CDR3 is made up of 14 amino acids. V was pared by 5 bases and J by 4 bases, with 6 bases of the junction left unmatched. Germline values: CDR1 MDHEN, CDR2 SYDVKM. CDR3 bases: TGTGCCAGCAGTCCGACAGGGGGGTCGTACGAGCAGTACTTC. This codes for CASSPTGGSYEQYF. The full variable domain, in which reference TRBV28 and TRBJ2-7 provide the parts outside the CDR3, is DVKVTQSSRYLVKRTGEKVFLECVQDMDHENMFWYRQDPGLGLRLIYFSYDVKMKEKGDIPEGYSVSREKKERFSLILESASTNQTSMYLCASSPTGGSYEQYFGPGTRLTVT.